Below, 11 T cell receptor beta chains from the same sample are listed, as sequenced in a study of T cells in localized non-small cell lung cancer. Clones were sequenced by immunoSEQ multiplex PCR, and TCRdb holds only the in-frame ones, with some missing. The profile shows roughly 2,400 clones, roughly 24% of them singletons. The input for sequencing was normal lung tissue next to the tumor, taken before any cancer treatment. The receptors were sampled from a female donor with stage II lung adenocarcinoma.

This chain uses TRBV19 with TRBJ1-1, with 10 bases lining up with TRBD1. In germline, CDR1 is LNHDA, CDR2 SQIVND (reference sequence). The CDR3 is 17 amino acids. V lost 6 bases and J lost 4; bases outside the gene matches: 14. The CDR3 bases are TGTGCCAGTAGCATATCCGGGACAGGGGAGCGGTTCACTGAAGCTTTCTTT. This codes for CASSISGTGERFTEAFF.

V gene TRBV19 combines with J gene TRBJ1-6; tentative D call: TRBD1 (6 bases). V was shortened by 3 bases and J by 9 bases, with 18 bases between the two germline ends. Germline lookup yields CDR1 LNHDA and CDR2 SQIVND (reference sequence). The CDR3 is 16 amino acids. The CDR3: CASSIGGAGSGSPLHF. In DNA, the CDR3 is TGTGCCAGTAGTATTGGGGGCGCAGGCTCCGGTTCACCCCTCCACTTT. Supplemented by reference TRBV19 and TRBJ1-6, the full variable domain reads DGGITQSPKYLFRKEGQNVTLSCEQNLNHDAMYWYRQDPGQGLRLIYYSQIVNDFQKGDIAEGYSVSREKKESFPLTVTSAQKNPTAFYLCASSIGGAGSGSPLHFGNGTRLTVT.

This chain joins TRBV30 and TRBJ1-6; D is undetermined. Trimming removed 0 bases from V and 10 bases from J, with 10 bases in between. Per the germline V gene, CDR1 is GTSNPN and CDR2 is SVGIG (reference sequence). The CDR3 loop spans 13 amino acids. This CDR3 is CAWSVQGGSPLHF. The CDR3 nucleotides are TGTGCCTGGAGTGTACAAGGCGGATCACCCCTCCACTTT.

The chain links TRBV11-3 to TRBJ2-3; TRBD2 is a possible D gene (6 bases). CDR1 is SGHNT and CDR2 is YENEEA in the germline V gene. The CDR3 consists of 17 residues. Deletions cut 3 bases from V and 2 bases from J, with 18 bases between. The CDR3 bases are TGTGCCAGCAGCTTGGCCGGGTCACGGGGGACCACAGATACGCAGTATTTT. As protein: CASSLAGSRGTTDTQYF. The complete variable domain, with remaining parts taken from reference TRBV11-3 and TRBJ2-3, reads EAGVVQSPRYKIIEKKQPVAFWCNPISGHNTLYWYLQNLGQGPELLIRYENEEAVDDSQLPKDRFSAERLKGVDSTLKIQPAELGDSAVYLCASSLAGSRGTTDTQYFGPGTRLTVL.

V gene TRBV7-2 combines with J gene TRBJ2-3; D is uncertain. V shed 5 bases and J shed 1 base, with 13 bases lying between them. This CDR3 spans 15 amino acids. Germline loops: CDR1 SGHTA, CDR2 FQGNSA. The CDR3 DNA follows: TGTGCCAGCAGCCCACGAGGCGCGGGCACAGATACGCAGTATTTT. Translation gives CASSPRGAGTDTQYF.

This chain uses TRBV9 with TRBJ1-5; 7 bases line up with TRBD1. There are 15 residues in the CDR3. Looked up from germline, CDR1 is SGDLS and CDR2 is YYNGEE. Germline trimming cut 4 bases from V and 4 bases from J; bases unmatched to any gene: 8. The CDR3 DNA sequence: TGTGCCAGCAGCCTGGGACAGCCGGGGAATCAGCCCCAGCATTTT. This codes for CASSLGQPGNQPQHF. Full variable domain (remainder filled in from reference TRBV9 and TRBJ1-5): DSGVTQTPKHLITATGQRVTLRCSPRSGDLSVYWYQQSLDQGLQFLIQYYNGEERAKGNILERFSAQQFPDLHSELNLSSLELGDSALYFCASSLGQPGNQPQHFGDGTRLSIL.

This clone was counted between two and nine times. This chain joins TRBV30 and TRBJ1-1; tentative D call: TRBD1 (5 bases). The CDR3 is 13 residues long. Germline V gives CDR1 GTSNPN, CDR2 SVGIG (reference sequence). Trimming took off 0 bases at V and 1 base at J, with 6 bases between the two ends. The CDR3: CAWSVQENTEAFF. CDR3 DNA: TGTGCCTGGAGTGTACAGGAGAACACTGAAGCTTTCTTT. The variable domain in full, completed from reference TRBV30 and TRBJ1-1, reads SQTIHQWPATLVQPVGSPLSLECTVEGTSNPNLYWYRQAAGRGLQLLFYSVGIGQISSEVPQNLSASRPQDRQFILSSKKLLLSDSGFYLCAWSVQENTEAFFGQGTRLTVV.

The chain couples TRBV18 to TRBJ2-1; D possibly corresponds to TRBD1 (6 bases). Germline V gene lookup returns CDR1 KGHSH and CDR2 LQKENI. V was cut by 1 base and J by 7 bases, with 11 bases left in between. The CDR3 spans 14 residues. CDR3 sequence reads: CASSPRGPGNEQFF. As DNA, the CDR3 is TGTGCCAGCTCACCACGGGGGCCGGGGAATGAGCAGTTCTTC.

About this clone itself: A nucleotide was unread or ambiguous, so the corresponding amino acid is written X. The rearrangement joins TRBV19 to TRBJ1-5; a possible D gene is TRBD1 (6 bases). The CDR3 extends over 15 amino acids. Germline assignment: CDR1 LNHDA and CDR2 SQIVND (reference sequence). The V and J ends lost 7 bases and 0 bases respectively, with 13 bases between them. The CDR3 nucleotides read TGTGCCAGTAMAGGGGGGGGGTATAGCAATCAGCCCCAGCATTTT. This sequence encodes CASXGGGYSNQPQHF.

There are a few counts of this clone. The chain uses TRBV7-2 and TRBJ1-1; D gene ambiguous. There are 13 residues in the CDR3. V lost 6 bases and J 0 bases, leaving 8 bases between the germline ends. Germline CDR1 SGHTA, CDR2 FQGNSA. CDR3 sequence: CASRTLMNTEAFF. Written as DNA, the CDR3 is TGTGCCAGCAGAACGCTAATGAACACTGAAGCTTTCTTT.

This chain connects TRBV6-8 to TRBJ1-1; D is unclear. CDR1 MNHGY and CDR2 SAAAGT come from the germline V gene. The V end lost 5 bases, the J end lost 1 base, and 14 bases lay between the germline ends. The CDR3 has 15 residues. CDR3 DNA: TGTGCCAGCAGTGATAATCCCGAGGAGAACACTGAAGCTTTCTTT. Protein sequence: CASSDNPEENTEAFF.